These T cell receptor beta chains were read from a single sample in a study of brain T cells in children with intractable seizures. Data came from immunoSEQ multiplex PCR; TCRdb stores just in-frame clones and leaves some out. Of tens of thousands of clones listed, roughly 91% are singletons. The starting material was peripheral blood, obtained at surgery. Receptors were obtained from a boy younger than two with tuberous sclerosis and intractable seizures. The CDR3 runs from the conserved cysteine through the conserved F or W. A D gene is named only where the DNA matches it firmly. Some rows mark clone size as missing; the rest say once, few, many or name a class of expanded clone.

J | D | size | V | CDR3 | DNA
TRBJ1-2 | . | . | TRBV20-1 | CSTSYYGYTF | TGCAGTACCAGCTACTATGGCTACACCTTC
TRBJ2-1 | TRBD2 | . | TRBV9 | CASSAGGYNEQFF | TGTGCCAGCAGCGCCGGGGGGTACAATGAGCAGTTCTTC
TRBJ1-6 | TRBD1 | . | TRBV3-1/TRBV3-2 | CASSPRDRSLTLHF | TGTGCCAGCAGCCCCAGGGACAGAAGTTTAACCCTCCACTTT
TRBJ1-1 | . | once | TRBV19 | CASTGKQIEAFF | TGTGCCAGTACTGGAAAACAGATTGAAGCTTTCTTT
TRBJ1-2 | . | . | TRBV7-9 | CASSPTEGGPTNYGYTF | TGTGCCAGCAGCCCAACCGAGGGAGGGCCTACTAACTATGGCTACACCTTC
TRBJ1-6 | . | . | TRBV30 | CARDTGTGLGVDSPLHF | TGTGCCAGGGACACAGGGACTGGGCTCGGAGTAGATTCACCCCTCCACTTT
TRBJ1-6 | . | . | TRBV7-9 | CASSPPQGYNSPLHF | TGTGCCAGCAGCCCCCCCCAGGGTTATAATTCACCCCTCCACTTT
TRBJ2-7 | TRBD1 | . | TRBV27 | CASSHDRGPYEQYF | TGTGCCAGCAGTCACGACAGGGGGCCCTACGAGCAGTACTTC
TRBJ2-3 | . | . | TRBV5-1 | CASSLGASSTDTQYF | TGCGCCAGCAGCTTGGGGGCATCCAGCACAGATACGCAGTATTTT
TRBJ2-5 | . | . | TRBV15 | CATSRQAQGQETQYF | TGTGCCACCAGCAGACAGGCCCAGGGCCAAGAGACCCAGTACTTC
TRBJ2-5 | TRBD2 | once | TRBV5-1 | CASSLPYREDLETQYF | TGCGCCAGCAGCTTGCCTTATCGGGAGGACCTCGAGACCCAGTACTTC
TRBJ2-7 | . | . | TRBV5-1 | CASTGTHYEQYF | TGCGCCAGCACGGGCACCCACTACGAGCAGTACTTC
TRBJ2-3 | . | . | TRBV24-1 | CATSDPDYLFTDTQYF | TGTGCCACCAGTGATCCGGACTACCTCTTCACAGATACGCAGTATTTT
TRBJ1-1 | TRBD1 | . | TRBV28 | CASSLPTRQGDLEAFF | TGTGCCAGCAGTTTACCAACTAGACAGGGAGACCTTGAAGCTTTCTTT
TRBJ2-7 | TRBD1 | . | TRBV5-6 | CASSPGQGIGEQYF | TGTGCCAGCAGCCCGGGACAGGGAATTGGGGAGCAGTACTTC
TRBJ1-1 | . | . | TRBV6-5 | CASSFRGPVGTEAFF | TGTGCCAGCAGTTTCCGGGGCCCGGTTGGTACTGAAGCTTTCTTT
TRBJ2-7 | . | once | TRBV19 | CASSIGPSSYEQYF | TGTGCCAGTAGTATAGGGCCCAGTTCCTACGAGCAGTACTTC
TRBJ1-1 | . | . | TRBV15 | CATSRNTEAFF | TGTGCCACCAGCAGGAACACTGAAGCTTTCTTT
TRBJ1-5 | . | once | TRBV28 | CASSLGVRQGSNQPQHF | TGTGCCAGCAGTTTAGGGGTGCGGCAGGGGAGTAATCAGCCCCAGCATTTT
TRBJ1-1 | TRBD1 | . | TRBV5-4 | CASTRQGSTEAFF | TGTGCCAGCACCCGACAGGGAAGCACTGAAGCTTTCTTT
TRBJ2-5 | . | . | TRBV5-1 | CASKYSAGETQYF | TGCGCCAGCAAATACAGCGCGGGTGAGACCCAGTACTTC
TRBJ2-1 | TRBD2 | once | TRBV28 | CASSFSRLAAEEQFF | TGTGCCAGCAGTTTTAGTAGACTAGCGGCGGAGGAGCAGTTCTTC
TRBJ2-5 | . | . | TRBV6-5 | CASRQGIWEETQYF | TGTGCCAGCAGGCAGGGAATATGGGAAGAGACCCAGTACTTC